Listed here are 24 T cell receptor beta chains from one sample, sequenced in a study of cytomegalovirus exposure and HLA in healthy donors. The PCR used 60 Vbeta and 13 Jbeta primers. Data came from immunoSEQ multiplex PCR; TCRdb stores just in-frame clones and leaves some out. The table records under 200,000 clones, 80% of them present only once. What was sequenced was PBMCs. Every receptor here comes from a man aged 25-45 years in good health and CMV-seronegative.

V and J are TRBV10-2 and TRBJ1-3; no firm D call. Trimming took off 2 bases at V and 6 bases at J, with 2 bases between the two ends. The germline V gene encodes CDR1 WSHSY and CDR2 SAAADI. This CDR3 contains 11 residues. CDR3 amino acids: CASSELNTIYF. The CDR3 coding sequence is TGCGCCAGCAGTGAGCTAAACACCATATATTTT.

The chain employs TRBV7-9 and TRBJ2-5; TRBD1 is a possible D gene (6 bases). Trimming left V 4 bases short and J 0 bases short, with 12 bases between. This CDR3 has 15 residues. CDR1 SEHNR and CDR2 FQNEAQ come from the germline V gene (reference sequence). As DNA, the CDR3 is TGTGCCAGCAGCTCCCCAGACAGGAACCAAGAGACCCAGTACTTC. This sequence encodes CASSSPDRNQETQYF.

The sample holds one count of this clone. This chain uses TRBV7-9 with TRBJ2-1; tentative D call: TRBD1 (7 bases). Between the trimmed V and J ends, which lost 5 bases and 8 bases, there was a span of 22 bases. Germline V gene data show CDR1 as SEHNR and CDR2 as FQNEAQ (reference sequence). The CDR3 is 16 residues long. The CDR3 protein is CASSPGGNMRLDEQFF. The CDR3 coding sequence is TGTGCCAGCAGCCCAGGGGGGAACATGCGGCTCGATGAGCAGTTCTTC.

This clone was observed a single time. CDR3 amino acids: CASSLVSGQVYSYEQYF. CDR3 in DNA: TGTGCCAGCAGCTTAGTCTCGGGACAGGTATACTCCTACGAGCAGTACTTC. The chain carries TRBV7-6 and TRBJ2-7; 8 bases line up with TRBD1. Germline CDR1 SGHVS, CDR2 FNYEAQ. J was trimmed by 0 bases and V by 1 base; bases with no gene match: 8. This CDR3 comprises 17 residues.

The genes are TRBV7-6 and TRBJ2-3; 8 bases agree with TRBD2. Losses at the gene ends were 2 bases for V and 5 bases for J; bases not matched to a gene: 3. Germline assignment: CDR1 SGHVS and CDR2 FNYEAQ. This CDR3 region has 14 residues. The chain's CDR3 is CASSLILAGDTQYF. The CDR3 DNA reads as TGTGCCAGCAGCTTAATCCTAGCGGGAGATACGCAGTATTTT.

The chain employs TRBV30 and TRBJ1-5; D is unclear. This CDR3 comprises 12 residues. Trimming pared 5 bases from V and 0 bases from J, leaving 5 bases between. Germline V gene lookup returns CDR1 GTSNPN and CDR2 SVGIG (reference sequence). CDR3 sequence (DNA): TGTGCCTGGGGGAGTAGCAATCAGCCCCAGCATTTT. It yields the protein CAWGSSNQPQHF. Using reference TRBV30 and TRBJ1-5 for the parts outside the CDR3, the full variable domain is SQTIHQWPATLVQPVGSPLSLECTVEGTSNPNLYWYRQAAGRGLQLLFYSVGIGQISSEVPQNLSASRPQDRQFILSSKKLLLSDSGFYLCAWGSSNQPQHFGDGTRLSIL.

There are a few counts of this clone. The chain joins TRBV7-9 to TRBJ2-1, with 10 positions matching TRBD2. Unmatched junction bases numbered 12, after V lost 0 bases and J lost 4 bases. Germline CDR1 and CDR2: SEHNR and FQNEAQ (reference sequence). The CDR3 extends over 19 amino acids. The CDR3 spells CASSLAPAPTSGFYNEQFF. In DNA, the CDR3 is TGTGCCAGCAGCTTAGCGCCAGCCCCGACTAGCGGGTTTTACAATGAGCAGTTCTTC.

V usage is TRBV5-6 and J usage is TRBJ2-5; TRBD2 aligns across 10 bases. Trimming removed 0 bases from V and 4 bases from J; junction bases left unmatched: 0. This CDR3 region has 14 residues. From germline, CDR1 is SGHDT and CDR2 YYEEEE. The CDR3 DNA reads as TGTGCCAGCAGCTTGGGACTAGCGGGAGAGACCCAGTACTTC. Protein sequence: CASSLGLAGETQYF.

The chain links TRBV29-1 to TRBJ1-4, with a possible D match to TRBD1 (5 bases). Germline V gives CDR1 SQVTM, CDR2 ANQGSEA. The ends were cut back, 4 bases at V and 3 bases at J, with 18 bases in the middle. This CDR3 comprises 16 residues. The CDR3 is CSVAPQAGRSNEKLFF. CDR3 nucleotides: TGCAGCGTTGCCCCCCAGGCAGGGAGGTCTAATGAAAAACTGTTTTTT.

CDR3 sequence: CASSQDLGQGPYEQYF. DNA of the CDR3: TGCGCCAGCAGCCAAGACCTGGGACAGGGGCCCTACGAGCAGTACTTC. V is TRBV4-1 and J is TRBJ2-7, with TRBD1 matching over 10 bases. J was trimmed by 2 bases and V by 0 bases; bases with no gene match: 4. Per germline, CDR1 MGHRA and CDR2 YSYEKL. There are 16 residues in the CDR3.

This chain joins TRBV7-2 and TRBJ2-1, with TRBD2 identical over 11 bases. Germline assignment: CDR1 SGHTA and CDR2 FQGNSA. The CDR3 extends over 15 amino acids. Trimming removed 5 bases from V and 12 bases from J; junction bases left unmatched: 12. The CDR3 is CASSPGLAGGHGQFF. The CDR3 region has the DNA TGTGCCAGCAGCCCAGGGTTAGCGGGGGGGCATGGGCAGTTCTTC.

The rearrangement links TRBV15 to TRBJ1-1, with TRBD1 identical over 9 bases. After removal of 6 bases from V and 1 base from J, the junction contained 6 bases not matched to a gene. Germline V gene lookup returns CDR1 LNHNV and CDR2 YYDKDF (reference sequence). The CDR3 has 15 amino acids. The CDR3 region is CATRKMGQGNTEAFF. CDR3 in DNA: TGTGCCACCAGAAAGATGGGACAGGGGAACACTGAAGCTTTCTTT.

CDR3 DNA sequence: TGTGCCAGCAGTGAAGCGCTTCGAGGTGGGGGCCGGGCTTTCTTT. Protein sequence: CASSEALRGGGRAFF. The gene calls are TRBV2 and TRBJ1-1; D perhaps matches TRBD1 (6 bases). The CDR3 is 15 residues long. Trimming removed 0 bases from V and 11 bases from J, with 19 bases in between. Germline CDR1 SNHLY, CDR2 FYNNEI.

This sequence joins TRBV15 and TRBJ1-5, with unresolved D. Trimming removed 0 bases at V and 7 bases at J, with 10 bases between. This CDR3 is 14 amino acids long. Germline lookup yields CDR1 LNHNV and CDR2 YYDKDF (reference sequence). The CDR3 is CATSRDQGGQPQHF. The CDR3 region has the DNA TGTGCCACCAGCAGAGATCAAGGCGGCCAGCCCCAGCATTTT.

The J gene is TRBJ2-1, the V gene TRBV9; D perhaps matches TRBD1 (5 bases). Per the germline V gene, CDR1 is SGDLS and CDR2 is YYNGEE. The CDR3 loop spans 15 amino acids. Trimming cost V 3 bases and J 10 bases, with 20 bases left between them. CDR3 DNA: TGTGCCAGCAGCGCCAGGGAAGGGGCCACGGGCGAGCAGTTCTTC. It translates to CASSAREGATGEQFF.

This chain links TRBV10-3 with TRBJ1-3, with D tentatively TRBD1 (5 bases). Germline V CDR1 and CDR2: ENHRY, SYGVKD. The CDR3 has 13 amino acids. The V end was cut by 11 bases, the J end by 4 bases, with 15 bases between. The CDR3 bases are TGTGCCGCATTACAGGTGGTGGGAAACACCATATATTTT. As protein: CAALQVVGNTIYF.

This clone came up once. The gene calls are TRBV5-1 and TRBJ1-2; possible D gene TRBD1, 5 bases. V lost 0 bases and J lost 4, with 10 bases in between. CDR3 size: 14 residues. Germline assignment: CDR1 SGHRS and CDR2 YFSETQ. In DNA, the CDR3 is TGCGCCAGCAGCTTGGAGGGGCTGAGCTATGGCTACACCTTC. This codes for CASSLEGLSYGYTF.

The chain has TRBV7-9 and TRBJ2-3, with D perhaps matching TRBD2 (5 bases). This CDR3 contains 15 residues. V gave up 1 base and J gave up 4 bases, with 12 bases separating them. The germline V gene has CDR1 SEHNR and CDR2 FQNEAQ (reference sequence). The CDR3 DNA follows: TGTGCCAGCAGCTTAGGGACGGGGATCCCAGATACGCAGTATTTT. Its translation is CASSLGTGIPDTQYF.

The rearrangement joins TRBV11-2 to TRBJ2-7, with D perhaps TRBD1 (6 bases). The CDR3 totals 14 residues. Per germline, CDR1 SGHAT and CDR2 FQNNGV. Between the trimmed V and J ends, which lost 4 bases and 5 bases, there was a span of 15 bases. CDR3 bases: TGTGCCAGCAGCTGGCCCGGGACACCAGACGAGCAGTACTTC. Translated, it gives CASSWPGTPDEQYF.

The gene calls are TRBV2 and TRBJ2-7; D perhaps matches TRBD2 (6 bases). The germline V and J ends were trimmed by 9 bases and 0 bases, with 15 bases remaining between them. Germline V gene data show CDR1 as SNHLY and CDR2 as FYNNEI. The CDR3 runs 14 residues. The CDR3 region is CASTVTGSSYEQYF. CDR3 bases: TGTGCCAGTACTGTAACCGGGAGCTCCTACGAGCAGTACTTC.

The V gene is TRBV7-8, the J gene TRBJ2-7, with D maybe TRBD2 (5 bases). The length of the CDR3 is 12 residues. The V end lost 1 base, the J end lost 5 bases, and 6 bases lay between the germline ends. Looked up from germline, CDR1 is SGHVS and CDR2 is FQNEAQ. CDR3 region: CASSLEADEQYF. CDR3 coding DNA: TGTGCCAGCAGCTTAGAAGCGGACGAGCAGTACTTC.

The chain links TRBV5-1 to TRBJ1-1; 8 bases are shared with TRBD1. CDR3 length equals 15 residues. Germline values: CDR1 SGHRS, CDR2 YFSETQ. Losses at the gene ends were 7 bases for V and 4 bases for J; bases not matched to a gene: 12. The CDR3 region has the DNA TGCGCCAGCGGCACCGGACAGGGCGGGGGCACTGAAGCTTTCTTT. Protein: CASGTGQGGGTEAFF.

The chain joins TRBV18 to TRBJ1-1, with TRBD1 matching over 10 bases. The CDR3 loop spans 13 amino acids. The germline CDR1 and CDR2 sequences are KGHSH and LQKENI. The V and J ends lost 3 bases and 13 bases, in that order; junction bases with no gene match: 8. This CDR3 is CASSPDHRDRGFF. CDR3 DNA: TGTGCCAGCTCACCCGACCACCGGGACAGGGGTTTCTTT.

V is TRBV21-1 and J is TRBJ2-1; TRBD1, the table's D call, lacks a check against the DNA. TRBV21-1 is assigned pseudogene status. CDR3 length: 15 residues. The DNA for the CDR3 is TGTGCCAGCAGCAAGAGGGGACAGGATTACAATGAGCAGTTCTTC. This sequence encodes CASSKRGQDYNEQFF.